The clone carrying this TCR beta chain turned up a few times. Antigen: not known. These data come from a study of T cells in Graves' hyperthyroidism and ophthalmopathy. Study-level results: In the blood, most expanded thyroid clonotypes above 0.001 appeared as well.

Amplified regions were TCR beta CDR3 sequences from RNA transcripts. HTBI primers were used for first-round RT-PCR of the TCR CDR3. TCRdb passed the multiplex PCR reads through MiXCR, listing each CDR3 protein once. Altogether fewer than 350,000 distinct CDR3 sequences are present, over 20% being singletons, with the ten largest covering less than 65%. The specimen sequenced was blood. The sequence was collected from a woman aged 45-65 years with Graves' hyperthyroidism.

The CDR3: CASSSGGGGLAGETQYF. The CDR3 DNA follows: TGCGCCAGCAGCTCTGGAGGGGGTGGACTAGCGGGGGAGACCCAGTACTTC. The J gene is TRBJ2-5, the V gene TRBV5-1; 12 bases are a match to TRBD2. The CDR3 has 17 residues. J lost 5 bases, V lost 3 bases, and 11 bases had no gene match. Germline CDR1 reads SGHRS; CDR2 reads YFSETQ.